This T cell receptor beta chain was captured in a study of cytomegalovirus exposure and HLA in healthy donors. V lost 6 bases to trimming and J lost 2 bases; unmatched junction nucleotides: 10. CDR1 is SEHNR, CDR2 FQNEAQ, per germline (reference sequence). The CDR3 consists of 16 residues. The PCR had 60 Vbeta and 13 Jbeta primers. TCRdb's table, derived via immunoSEQ multiplex PCR, lists solely in-frame clones and lacks some. The table has approximately 120,000 clones, 73% seen once; the top ten hold approximately 4.3%. In its sample, this clone was seen a few times. The sequencing sample was made of PBMCs. This TCR was recovered from a man between 60 and 75 years old in good health and CMV-seropositive. This chain links TRBV7-9 with TRBJ1-3; the match to TRBD1 covers 7 bases. CDR3 DNA: TGTGCCAGCAGTCCCTTGACAGGGACAACTGGAAACACCATATATTTT. It is translated as CASSPLTGTTGNTIYF.